The present entry profiles one T cell receptor (beta chain) with its context. This clonotype was counted many times. Its binding antigen is unknown. The sample holds no much larger clone one base away, and base qualities are not on file. This entry is derived from a study of neurological immune-mediated disorders (dated by TCRdb to the late 2010s). Background for the entire study: Among the 35 or so multiple sclerosis patients, relapsing-remitting MS was present in some 30 and secondary progressive MS was present in 3. Each longitudinal HAM/TSP and healthy donor was sampled at 3 time-points spaced at roughly 3-45 month intervals. The cohort comprised about 68 subjects: roughly 14 HAM/TSP patients, some 34 multiple sclerosis patients and around 20 healthy controls. The roughly 100 TCR-beta libraries included longitudinal samples, technical triplicates and paired sorted CD4+ and CD8+ T-cell subsets alongside PBMC samples. Using UMI-based sequencing, the study compared peripheral blood TCR-beta repertoires from patients with HTLV-I-associated myelopathy (HAM/TSP), patients with multiple sclerosis, and healthy controls.

Results the study describes overall, beyond this receptor: In a phylogenetic analysis, the repertoires of 18 out of 34 MS patients fell into a single cluster of related CDR3 sequences, pointing to a possible signature at the repertoire level. No clinical or MRI features were associated with the MS cluster, and the authors said that larger cohorts are needed. TCR clonal expansion was highest in HAM/TSP patients and lowest in MS patients, with MS patients falling below even healthy controls. Expanded clones from different subjects shared no identical CDR3 amino acid sequences, which suggests that TCR-beta repertoires were private in all groups.

To synthesize cDNA, template-switch 5'RACE was performed with a primer carrying a 10-nucleotide random unique molecular identifier so that each TCR transcript was tagged. Every sequencing run yielded over 200 million TCR-beta sequences covering 15-18 subjects. The RNeasy kit was used to extract total RNA. Using the KAPA Real-time Library Amplification kit, TCR-beta VDJ regions were amplified with primers for the TCR constant region and the 5'RACE anchor. Sample indexes and Illumina adaptors were added in a first PCR, and a second PCR then increased library yield. After purification with Ampure beads, the TCR product of roughly 650 bp was size-selected on a 2% E-gel SizeSelection system. Before pooling, library quality was checked on a Bioanalyzer, concentration was measured with Qubit, and libraries were quantified with the Kapa Library Quantification kit. An Illumina HiSeq 2500 sequenced the libraries paired-end 2 x 150 bp. To increase sequence diversity, roughly 25-31% phiX was spiked into each library pool. Concerning the study's data processing: The UMI-based MiGEC pipeline processed quality-filtered reads and removed over 80% of raw TCR sequences during error correction. IMGT germline references were used for alignment of VDJ genes, and clonotypes were defined by a unique CDR3 amino acid sequence together with V-J genes. Clonal expansion, Shannon diversity, and CDR3 relatedness (CalcPairwiseDistances, ClusterSamples) were evaluated with VDJtools, and phylogenetic trees were built with CLCbio workbench. Clones with at least 8 unique UMIs were defined as expanded, with this threshold being based on coefficient-of-variation modelling across technical triplicates. TCRdb reprocessing: public reads trimmed at Q25 with fastp, clones called with MiXCR, in-frame beta chains kept. Rows with one shared CDR3 protein collapse into an entry with the most common genes and DNA. The V and J calls were not made by the authors but by TCRdb's processing. This sample is represented by about 80,000 distinct CDR3 sequences; approximately 4.3% of them were singletons. The biggest ten clones account for 4.5% to 6% of the sample.

Interpreted using the paper, the time point label stands for: longitudinal time-point 3. Unsorted PBMC libraries were generated from 2 million PBMCs stored in RNAlater at -80 °C until RNA extraction. The multiple sclerosis patients were enrolled in a US clinical protocol that evaluated disease progression with magnetic resonance imaging. Peripheral blood was subjected to Ficoll-Hypaque density gradient centrifugation to isolate PBMCs, which were then cryopreserved in liquid nitrogen. The trim is 2 bases for V and 5 bases for J, with a gap of 3 bases between the germline ends. CDR1 and CDR2 (SQVTM, ANQGSEA) derive from the germline V gene. CDR3 length: 10 amino acids, cysteine to phenylalanine. Of all the DNA, just the CDR3 is kept, 30 bases in frame from base 1.

The chain couples TRBV29-1 to TRBJ2-5; the D gene assignment is ambiguous. This receptor was obtained from a woman between 55 and 75 years old with multiple sclerosis. Material for sequencing was PBMCs. DNA sequence: TGCAGCGTTGAAAGGGAGACCCAGTACTTC. Its protein product is CSVERETQYF.